This T cell receptor beta chain appears in the sequencing data of a study of response to subunit inactivated influenza vaccine (dated by TCRdb to the late 2010s). In terms of the full investigation: Deep quantitative T cell receptor repertoire profiling was used in the study to track responses to a trivalent subunit inactivated influenza vaccine.

On the study overall, not on this receptor specifically: It was suggested by the authors that each seasonal influenza vaccination may recruit only a limited number of new T cells.

The junction carries 22 bases between V and J, which are trimmed by 4 bases and 13 bases respectively. CDR1 MNHNY and CDR2 SVGAGI were looked up in the germline V gene (reference sequence). The cysteine opens and the phenylalanine closes a CDR3 of 14 amino acids. The read is trimmed to its CDR3 DNA, 42 bases read in frame from base 1. In its sample, this clonotype was seen many times. Its antigen remains unidentified. No per-base quality is available; no much larger clone lies one base away. The library was produced with RT-PCR. The run used an Illumina HiSeq 2500. In TCRdb, the public reads were trimmed at Q25 with fastp and aligned with MiXCR, with productive beta chains retained. Each record represents a unique CDR3 protein, reported with the most common genes and DNA among its rows. Present in this sample are 170,000 or so distinct CDR3 sequences, about 10% of which were seen just once. The ten largest clonotypes hold roughly a third of the sample.

This TCR was sampled from a man aged 50 to 75 who received an inactivated influenza vaccine. Donor details come from another sample of the same person, matched by shared clones. The input for sequencing was CD8+ T cells sorted from PBMCs, taken around 2 years after vaccination. Recombination linked TRBV6-6 to TRBJ2-5, with the identity of the D gene unclear. The CDR3 protein is CASSSDHTLSGRYF. The DNA is TGTGCCAGCAGTTCGGATCACACACTTTCGGGCAGGTACTTC.